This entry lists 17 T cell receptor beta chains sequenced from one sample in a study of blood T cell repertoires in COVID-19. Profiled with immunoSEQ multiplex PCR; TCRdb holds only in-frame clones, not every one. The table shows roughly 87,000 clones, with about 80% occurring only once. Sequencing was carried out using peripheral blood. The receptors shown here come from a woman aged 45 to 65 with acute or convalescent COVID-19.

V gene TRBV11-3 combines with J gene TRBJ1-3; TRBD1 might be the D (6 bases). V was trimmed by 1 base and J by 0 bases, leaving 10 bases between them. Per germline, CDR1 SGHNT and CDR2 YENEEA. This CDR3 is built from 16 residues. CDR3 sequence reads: CASSLGGTSSGNTIYF. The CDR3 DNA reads TGTGCCAGCAGCTTAGGAGGGACAAGCTCTGGAAACACCATATATTTT.

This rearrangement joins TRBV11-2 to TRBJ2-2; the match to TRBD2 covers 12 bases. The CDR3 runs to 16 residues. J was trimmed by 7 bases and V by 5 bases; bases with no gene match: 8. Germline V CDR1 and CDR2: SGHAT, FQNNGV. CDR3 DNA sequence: TGTGCCAGCAGCACCCCTAGCGGGGGGGCCGTCGGGGAGCTGTTTTTT. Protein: CASSTPSGGAVGELFF.

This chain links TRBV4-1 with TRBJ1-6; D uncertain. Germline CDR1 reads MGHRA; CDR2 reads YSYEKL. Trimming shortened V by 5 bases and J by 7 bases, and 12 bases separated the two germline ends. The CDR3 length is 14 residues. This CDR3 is CASSEGGSNSPLHF. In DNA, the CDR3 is TGCGCCAGCAGCGAGGGTGGGTCCAATTCACCCCTCCACTTT.

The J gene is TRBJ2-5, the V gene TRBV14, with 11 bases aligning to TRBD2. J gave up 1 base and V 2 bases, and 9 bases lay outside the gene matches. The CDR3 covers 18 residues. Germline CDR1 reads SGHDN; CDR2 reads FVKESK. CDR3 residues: CASSQTLAGATFQETQYF. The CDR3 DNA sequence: TGTGCCAGCAGCCAAACACTAGCGGGGGCGACTTTCCAAGAGACCCAGTACTTC.

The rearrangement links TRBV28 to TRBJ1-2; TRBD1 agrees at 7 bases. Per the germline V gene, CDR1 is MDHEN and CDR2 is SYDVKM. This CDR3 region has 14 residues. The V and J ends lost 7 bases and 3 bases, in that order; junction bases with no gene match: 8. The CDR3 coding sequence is TGTGCCAGCACACTTATGGGACAGTACTATGGCTACACCTTC. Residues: CASTLMGQYYGYTF.

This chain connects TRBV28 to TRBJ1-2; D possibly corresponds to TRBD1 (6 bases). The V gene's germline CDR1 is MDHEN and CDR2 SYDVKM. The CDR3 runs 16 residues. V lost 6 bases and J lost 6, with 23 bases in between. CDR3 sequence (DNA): TGTGCCAGCAGCACTATATTTGGACAGCCTCTCAATGGCTACACCTTC. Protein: CASSTIFGQPLNGYTF.

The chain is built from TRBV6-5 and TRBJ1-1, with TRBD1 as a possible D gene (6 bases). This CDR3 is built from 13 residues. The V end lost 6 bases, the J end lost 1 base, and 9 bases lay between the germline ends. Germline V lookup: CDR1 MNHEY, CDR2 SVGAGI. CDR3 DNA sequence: TGTGCCAGCAGGGGGACACCGAACACTGAAGCTTTCTTT. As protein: CASRGTPNTEAFF.

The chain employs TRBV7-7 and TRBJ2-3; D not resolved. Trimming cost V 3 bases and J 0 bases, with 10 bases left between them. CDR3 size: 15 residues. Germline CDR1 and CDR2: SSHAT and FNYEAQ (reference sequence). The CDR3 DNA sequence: TGTGCCAGCAGCTTGACAACCACTAGCACAGATACGCAGTATTTT. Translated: CASSLTTTSTDTQYF.

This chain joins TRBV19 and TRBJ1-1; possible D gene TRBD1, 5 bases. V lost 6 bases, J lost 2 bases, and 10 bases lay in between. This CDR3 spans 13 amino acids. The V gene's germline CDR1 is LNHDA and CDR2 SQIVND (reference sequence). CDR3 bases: TGTGCCAGTAGCGCGACAGCTAACACTGAAGCTTTCTTT. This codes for CASSATANTEAFF.

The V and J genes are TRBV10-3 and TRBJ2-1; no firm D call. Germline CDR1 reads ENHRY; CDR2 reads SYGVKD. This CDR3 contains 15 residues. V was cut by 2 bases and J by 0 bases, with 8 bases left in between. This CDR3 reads CAISEAPSSYNEQFF. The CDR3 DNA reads TGTGCCATCAGTGAGGCCCCGAGCTCCTACAATGAGCAGTTCTTC.

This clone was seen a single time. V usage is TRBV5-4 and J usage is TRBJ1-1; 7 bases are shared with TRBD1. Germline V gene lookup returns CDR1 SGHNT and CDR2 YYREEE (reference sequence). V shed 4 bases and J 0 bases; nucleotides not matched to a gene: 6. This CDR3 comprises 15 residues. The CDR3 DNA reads TGTGCCAGCAGCGGCGGGGACAGCCTGAACACTGAAGCTTTCTTT. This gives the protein CASSGGDSLNTEAFF.

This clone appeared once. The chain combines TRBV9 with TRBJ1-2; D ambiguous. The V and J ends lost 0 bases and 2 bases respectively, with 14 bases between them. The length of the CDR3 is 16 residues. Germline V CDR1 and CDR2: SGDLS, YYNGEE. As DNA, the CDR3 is TGTGCCAGCAGCGTAGGCGATGACTCTGGAAACTATGGCTACACCTTC. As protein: CASSVGDDSGNYGYTF. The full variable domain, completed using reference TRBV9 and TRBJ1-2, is DSGVTQTPKHLITATGQRVTLRCSPRSGDLSVYWYQQSLDQGLQFLIQYYNGEERAKGNILERFSAQQFPDLHSELNLSSLELGDSALYFCASSVGDDSGNYGYTFGSGTRLTVV.

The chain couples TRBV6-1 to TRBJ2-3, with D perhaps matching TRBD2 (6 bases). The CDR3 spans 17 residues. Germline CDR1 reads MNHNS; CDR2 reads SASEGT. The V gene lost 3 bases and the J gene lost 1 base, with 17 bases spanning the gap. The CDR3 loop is CASSDLFSASGTDTQYF. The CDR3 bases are TGTGCCAGCAGTGATTTGTTTTCGGCTAGCGGCACAGATACGCAGTATTTT.

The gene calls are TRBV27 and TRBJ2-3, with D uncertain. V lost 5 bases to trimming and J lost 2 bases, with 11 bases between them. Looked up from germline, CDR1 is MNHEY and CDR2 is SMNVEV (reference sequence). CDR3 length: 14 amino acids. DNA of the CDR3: TGTGCCAGCAGTAAATCCCCTACCACAGATACGCAGTATTTT. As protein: CASSKSPTTDTQYF.

The CDR3 bases are TGTGCCAGTAGTATCTGGCAGTCGGCGGGAAAGCAGTTCTTC. This translates into CASSIWQSAGKQFF. The V call is TRBV19, the J call TRBJ2-1, with D perhaps TRBD2 (6 bases). The CDR3 runs 14 residues. Between the trimmed V and J ends, which lost 3 bases and 11 bases, there was a span of 17 bases. Germline CDR1 is LNHDA and CDR2 is SQIVND (reference sequence).

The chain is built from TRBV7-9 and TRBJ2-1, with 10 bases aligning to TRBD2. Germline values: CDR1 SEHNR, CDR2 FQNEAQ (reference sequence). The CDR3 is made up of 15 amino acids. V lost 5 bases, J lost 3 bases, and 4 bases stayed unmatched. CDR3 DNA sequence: TGTGCCAGCAGCCCGAGCGGGGGGGGCTACAATGAGCAGTTCTTC. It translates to CASSPSGGGYNEQFF.

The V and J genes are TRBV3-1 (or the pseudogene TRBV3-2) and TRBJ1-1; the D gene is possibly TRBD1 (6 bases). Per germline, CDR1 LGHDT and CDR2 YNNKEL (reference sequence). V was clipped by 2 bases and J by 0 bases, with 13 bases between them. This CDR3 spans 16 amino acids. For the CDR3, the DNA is TGTGCCAGCAGCCAAACCGGACAGATTATGAACACTGAAGCTTTCTTT. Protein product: CASSQTGQIMNTEAFF.